One T cell receptor beta chain is described in this entry. The data were taken from a study of blood T cell repertoires in COVID-19. Study context: Some COVID-19 samples were acute and others convalescent; all came from the United States, Italy and Spain. Sources were T cells, B-cell-depleted T cells, or PBMCs; the material itself was cDNA or gDNA.

Germline V CDR1 and CDR2: GTSNPN, SVGIG (reference sequence). V trimming: 5 bases; J trimming: 4 bases; junction bases outside the gene matches: 11. The CDR3 extends over 14 amino acids. In the original processing: The authors estimated nucleated cell counts from reference gene primer amplification. Method: immunoSEQ multiplex PCR; TCRdb's copy keeps in-frame clones and lacks some. Clonal size and the V and J genes are those of that table, whereas D and trimming came from the DNA. There are about 210,000 clones in the sample; 92% occur only once, and around 1.2% lies in the top ten. Sequencing was performed on peripheral blood. J is TRBJ2-7 and V is TRBV30; 7 bases align to TRBD1. The source of this sequence is a man aged 30 to 39 with acute or convalescent COVID-19. The CDR3 nucleotides are TGTGCCTGGGGTCGGACAGGCACTTTGTACGAGCAGTACTTC. Encoded protein: CAWGRTGTLYEQYF.